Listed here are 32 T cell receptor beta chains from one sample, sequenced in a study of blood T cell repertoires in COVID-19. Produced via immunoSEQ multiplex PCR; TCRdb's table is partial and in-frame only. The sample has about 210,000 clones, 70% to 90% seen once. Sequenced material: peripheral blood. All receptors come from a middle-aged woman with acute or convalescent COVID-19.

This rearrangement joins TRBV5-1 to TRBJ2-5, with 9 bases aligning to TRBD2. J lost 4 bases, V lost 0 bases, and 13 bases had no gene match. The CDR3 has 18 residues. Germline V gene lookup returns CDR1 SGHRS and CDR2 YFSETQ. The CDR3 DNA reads TGCGCCAGCAGCTTGGCCCTCGGGGGCGGGGGGGCCGGAGAGACCCAGTACTTC. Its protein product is CASSLALGGGGAGETQYF.

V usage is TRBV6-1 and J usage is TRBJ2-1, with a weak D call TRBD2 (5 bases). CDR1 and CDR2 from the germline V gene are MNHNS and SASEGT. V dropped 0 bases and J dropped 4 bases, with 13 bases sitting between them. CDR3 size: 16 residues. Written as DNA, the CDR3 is TGTGCCAGCAGTGAAGCGGGGAGAAAGACTTACAATGAGCAGTTCTTC. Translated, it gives CASSEAGRKTYNEQFF.

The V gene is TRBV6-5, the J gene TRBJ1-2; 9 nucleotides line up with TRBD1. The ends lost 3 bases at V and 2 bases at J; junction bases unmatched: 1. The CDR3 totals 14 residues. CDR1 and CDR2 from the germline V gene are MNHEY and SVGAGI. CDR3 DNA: TGTGCCAGCAGTTATGGGACAGGGAACTATGGCTACACCTTC. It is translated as CASSYGTGNYGYTF.

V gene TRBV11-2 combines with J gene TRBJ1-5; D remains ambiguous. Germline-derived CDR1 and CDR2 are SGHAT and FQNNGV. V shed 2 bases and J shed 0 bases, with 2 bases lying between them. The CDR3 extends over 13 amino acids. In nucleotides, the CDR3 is TGTGCCAGCAGCTTATATAGCAATCAGCCCCAGCATTTT. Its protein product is CASSLYSNQPQHF.

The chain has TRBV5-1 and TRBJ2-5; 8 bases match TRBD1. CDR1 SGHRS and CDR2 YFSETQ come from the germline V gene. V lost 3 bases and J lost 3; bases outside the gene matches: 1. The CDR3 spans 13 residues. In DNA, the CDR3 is TGCGCCAGCAGCTCGGGACAGGAAGAGACCCAGTACTTC. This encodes CASSSGQEETQYF.

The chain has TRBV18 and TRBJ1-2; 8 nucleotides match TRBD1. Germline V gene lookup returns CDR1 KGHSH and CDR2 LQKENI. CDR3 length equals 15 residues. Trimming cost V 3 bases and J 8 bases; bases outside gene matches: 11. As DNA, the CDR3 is TGTGCCAGCTCACCCGGGACAGGCAATATGCGGGGCTACACCTTC. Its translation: CASSPGTGNMRGYTF. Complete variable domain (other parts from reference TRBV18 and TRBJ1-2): NAGVMQNPRHLVRRRGQEARLRCSPMKGHSHVYWYRQLPEEGLKFMVYLQKENIIDESGMPKERFSAEFPKEGPSILRIQQVVRGDSAAYFCASSPGTGNMRGYTFGSGTRLTVV.

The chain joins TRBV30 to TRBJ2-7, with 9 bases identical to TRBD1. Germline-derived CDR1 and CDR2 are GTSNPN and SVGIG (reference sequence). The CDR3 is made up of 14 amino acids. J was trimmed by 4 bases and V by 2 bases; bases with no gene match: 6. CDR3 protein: CAWSPGTGIYEQYV. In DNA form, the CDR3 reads TGTGCCTGGAGTCCAGGGACAGGGATTTACGAGCAGTACGTC.

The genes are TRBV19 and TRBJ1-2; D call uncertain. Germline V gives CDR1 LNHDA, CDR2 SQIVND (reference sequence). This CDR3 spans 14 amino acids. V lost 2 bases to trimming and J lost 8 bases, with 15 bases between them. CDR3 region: CASSISLGTKGYTF. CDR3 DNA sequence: TGTGCCAGTAGTATATCGTTGGGTACTAAAGGCTACACCTTC.

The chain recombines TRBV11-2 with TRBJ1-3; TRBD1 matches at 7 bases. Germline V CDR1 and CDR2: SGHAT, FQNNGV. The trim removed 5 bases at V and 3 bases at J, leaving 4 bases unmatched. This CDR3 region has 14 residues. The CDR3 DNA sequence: TGTGCCAGCAGCCGGGGACAGATTGGAAACACCATATATTTT. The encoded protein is CASSRGQIGNTIYF.

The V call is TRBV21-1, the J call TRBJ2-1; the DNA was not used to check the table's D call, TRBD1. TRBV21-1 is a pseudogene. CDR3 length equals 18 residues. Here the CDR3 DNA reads TGTGCCAGCAGCAAAGGGGGGACAGGGCCAAGCTCCTACAATGAGCAGTTCTTC. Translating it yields CASSKGGTGPSSYNEQFF.

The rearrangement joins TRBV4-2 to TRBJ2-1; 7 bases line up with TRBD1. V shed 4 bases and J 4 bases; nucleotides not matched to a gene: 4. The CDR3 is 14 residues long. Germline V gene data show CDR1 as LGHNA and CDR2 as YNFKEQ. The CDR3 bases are TGTGCCAGCAGCCGAGGGGGCGAGTACAATGAGCAGTTCTTC. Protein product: CASSRGGEYNEQFF.

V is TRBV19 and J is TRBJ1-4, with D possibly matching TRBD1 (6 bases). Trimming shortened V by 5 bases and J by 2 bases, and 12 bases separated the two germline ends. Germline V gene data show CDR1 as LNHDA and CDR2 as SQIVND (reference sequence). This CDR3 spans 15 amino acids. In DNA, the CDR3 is TGTGCCAGTAGTTCCCAGGGGTCCACTAATGAAAAACTGTTTTTT. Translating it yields CASSSQGSTNEKLFF.

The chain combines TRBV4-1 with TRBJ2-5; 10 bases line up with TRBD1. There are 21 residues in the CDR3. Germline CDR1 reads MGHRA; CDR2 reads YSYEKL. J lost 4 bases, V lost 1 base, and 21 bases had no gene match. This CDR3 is CASSQGTTTVGTGVWRETQYF. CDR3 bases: TGCGCCAGCAGCCAAGGGACGACGACCGTGGGGACAGGGGTTTGGCGAGAGACCCAGTACTTC.

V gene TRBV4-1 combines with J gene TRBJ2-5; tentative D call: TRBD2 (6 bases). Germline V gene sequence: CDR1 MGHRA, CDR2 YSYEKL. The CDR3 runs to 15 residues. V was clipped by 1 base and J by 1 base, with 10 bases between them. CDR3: CASSQGRGLQETQYF. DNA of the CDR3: TGCGCCAGCAGCCAAGGGCGGGGACTCCAAGAGACCCAGTACTTC.

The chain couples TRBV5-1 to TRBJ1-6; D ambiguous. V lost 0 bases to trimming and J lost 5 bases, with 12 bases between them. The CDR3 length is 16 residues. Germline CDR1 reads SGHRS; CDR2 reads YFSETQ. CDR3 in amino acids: CASSLEGDRHNSPLHF. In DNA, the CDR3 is TGCGCCAGCAGCTTGGAAGGAGATAGGCATAATTCACCCCTCCACTTT.

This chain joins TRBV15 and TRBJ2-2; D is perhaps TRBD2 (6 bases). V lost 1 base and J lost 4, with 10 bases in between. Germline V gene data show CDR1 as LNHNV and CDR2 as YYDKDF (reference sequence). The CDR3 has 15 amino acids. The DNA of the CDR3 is TGTGCCACCAGCAGAGGGGGGGTGGCCACCGGGGAGCTGTTTTTT. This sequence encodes CATSRGGVATGELFF.

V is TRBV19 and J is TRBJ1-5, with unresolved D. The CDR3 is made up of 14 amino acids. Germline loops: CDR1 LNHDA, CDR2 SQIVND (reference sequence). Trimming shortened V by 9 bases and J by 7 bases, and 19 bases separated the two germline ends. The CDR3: CASQTSGSGQPQHF. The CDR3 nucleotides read TGTGCCAGCCAGACCTCGGGCAGCGGACAGCCCCAGCATTTT. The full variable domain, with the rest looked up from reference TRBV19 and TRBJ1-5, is DGGITQSPKYLFRKEGQNVTLSCEQNLNHDAMYWYRQDPGQGLRLIYYSQIVNDFQKGDIAEGYSVSREKKESFPLTVTSAQKNPTAFYLCASQTSGSGQPQHFGDGTRLSIL.

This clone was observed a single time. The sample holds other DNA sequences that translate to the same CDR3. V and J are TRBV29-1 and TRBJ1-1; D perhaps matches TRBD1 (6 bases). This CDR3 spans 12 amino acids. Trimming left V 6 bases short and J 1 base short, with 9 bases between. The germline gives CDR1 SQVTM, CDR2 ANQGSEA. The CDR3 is CSVADRNTEAFF. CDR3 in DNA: TGCAGCGTCGCGGACAGGAACACTGAAGCTTTCTTT.

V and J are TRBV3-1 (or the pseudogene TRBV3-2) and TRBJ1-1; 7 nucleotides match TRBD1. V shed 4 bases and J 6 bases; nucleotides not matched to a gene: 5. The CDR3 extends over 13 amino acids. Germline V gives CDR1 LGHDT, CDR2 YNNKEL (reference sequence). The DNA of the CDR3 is TGTGCCAGCAGCCGAGGGGGCAGCGCTGAAGCTTTCTTT. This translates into CASSRGGSAEAFF.

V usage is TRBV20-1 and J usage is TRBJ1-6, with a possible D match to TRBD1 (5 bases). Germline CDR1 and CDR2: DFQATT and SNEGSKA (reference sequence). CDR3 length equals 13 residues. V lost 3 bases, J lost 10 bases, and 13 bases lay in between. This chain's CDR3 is CSASGQEGSPLHF. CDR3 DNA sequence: TGCAGTGCTAGTGGGCAGGAGGGGTCACCCCTCCACTTT.

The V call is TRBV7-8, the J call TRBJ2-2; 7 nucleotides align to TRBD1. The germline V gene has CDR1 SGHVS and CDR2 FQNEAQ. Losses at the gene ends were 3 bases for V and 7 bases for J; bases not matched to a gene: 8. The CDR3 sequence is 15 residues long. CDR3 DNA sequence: TGTGCCAGCAGCTTTAGGGGGCAACGTATCGGGGAGCTGTTTTTT. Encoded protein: CASSFRGQRIGELFF.

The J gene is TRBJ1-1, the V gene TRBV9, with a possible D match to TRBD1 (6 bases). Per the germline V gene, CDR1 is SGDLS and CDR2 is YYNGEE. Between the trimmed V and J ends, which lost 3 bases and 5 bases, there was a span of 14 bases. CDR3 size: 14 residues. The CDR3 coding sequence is TGTGCCAGCAGCGAGGATCCACAGGGAACTGAAGCTTTCTTT. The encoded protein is CASSEDPQGTEAFF.

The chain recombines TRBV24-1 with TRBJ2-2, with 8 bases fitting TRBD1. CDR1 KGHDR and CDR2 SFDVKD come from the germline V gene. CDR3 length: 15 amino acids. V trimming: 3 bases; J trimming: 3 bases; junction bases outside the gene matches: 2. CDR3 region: CATSDPDRDTGELFF. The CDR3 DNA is TGTGCCACCAGTGATCCGGACAGGGACACCGGGGAGCTGTTTTTT.

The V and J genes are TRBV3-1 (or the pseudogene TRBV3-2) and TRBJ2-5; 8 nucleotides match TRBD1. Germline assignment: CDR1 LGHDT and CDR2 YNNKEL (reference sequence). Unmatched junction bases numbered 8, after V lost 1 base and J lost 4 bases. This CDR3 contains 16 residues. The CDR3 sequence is CASSQGPTGGRETQYF. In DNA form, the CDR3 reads TGTGCCAGCAGCCAAGGGCCCACAGGGGGACGAGAGACCCAGTACTTC.

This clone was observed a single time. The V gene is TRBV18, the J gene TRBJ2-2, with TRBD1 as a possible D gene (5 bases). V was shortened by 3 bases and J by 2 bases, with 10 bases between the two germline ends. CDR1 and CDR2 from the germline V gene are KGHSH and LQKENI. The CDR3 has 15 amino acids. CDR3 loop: CASSPRGHNTGELFF. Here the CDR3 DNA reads TGTGCCAGCTCACCCCGAGGACATAACACCGGGGAGCTGTTTTTT.

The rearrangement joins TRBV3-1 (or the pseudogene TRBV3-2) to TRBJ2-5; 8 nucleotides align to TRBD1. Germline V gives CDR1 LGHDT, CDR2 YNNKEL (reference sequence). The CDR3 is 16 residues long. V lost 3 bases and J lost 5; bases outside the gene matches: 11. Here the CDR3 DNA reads TGTGCCAGCAGCCATACCAAAGCCCAGGGGGCGGAGACCCAGTACTTC. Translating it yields CASSHTKAQGAETQYF.

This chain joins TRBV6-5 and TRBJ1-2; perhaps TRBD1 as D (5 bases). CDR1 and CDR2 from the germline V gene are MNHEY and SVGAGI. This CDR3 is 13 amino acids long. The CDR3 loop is CGCGGTPIYGYTF. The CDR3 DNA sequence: TGTGGGTGTGGGGGGACGCCAATTTATGGCTACACCTTC.

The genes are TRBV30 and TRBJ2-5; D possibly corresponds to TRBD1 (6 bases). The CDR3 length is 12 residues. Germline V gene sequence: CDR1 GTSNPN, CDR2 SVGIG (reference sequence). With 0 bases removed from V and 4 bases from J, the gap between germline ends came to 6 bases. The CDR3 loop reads CAWSVQGETQYF. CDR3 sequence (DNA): TGTGCCTGGAGTGTACAGGGAGAGACCCAGTACTTC.

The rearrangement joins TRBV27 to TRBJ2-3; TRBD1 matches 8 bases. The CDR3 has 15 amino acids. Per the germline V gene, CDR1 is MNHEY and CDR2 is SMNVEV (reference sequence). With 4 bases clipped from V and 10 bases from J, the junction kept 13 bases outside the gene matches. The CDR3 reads CASSWQGASFYAQYF. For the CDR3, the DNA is TGTGCCAGCAGTTGGCAGGGGGCAAGTTTCTACGCGCAGTATTTT.

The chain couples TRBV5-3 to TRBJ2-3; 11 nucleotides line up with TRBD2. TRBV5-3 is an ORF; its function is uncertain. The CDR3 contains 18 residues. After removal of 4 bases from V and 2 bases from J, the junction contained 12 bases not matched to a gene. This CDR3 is CARSRSFPGLAATDTQYF. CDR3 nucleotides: TGTGCCAGAAGCAGATCTTTCCCGGGACTAGCGGCCACAGATACGCAGTATTTT.

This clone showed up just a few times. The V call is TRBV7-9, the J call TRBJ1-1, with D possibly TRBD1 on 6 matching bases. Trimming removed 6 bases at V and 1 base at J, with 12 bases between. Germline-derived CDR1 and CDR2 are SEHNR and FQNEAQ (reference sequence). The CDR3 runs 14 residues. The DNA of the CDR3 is TGTGCCAGCAGACTTGGACAGTCGAACACTGAAGCTTTCTTT. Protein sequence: CASRLGQSNTEAFF. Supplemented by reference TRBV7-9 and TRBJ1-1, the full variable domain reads DTGVSQNPRHKITKRGQNVTFRCDPISEHNRLYWYRQTLGQGPEFLTYFQNEAQLEKSRLLSDRFSAERPKGSFSTLEIQRTEQGDSAMYLCASRLGQSNTEAFFGQGTRLTVV.

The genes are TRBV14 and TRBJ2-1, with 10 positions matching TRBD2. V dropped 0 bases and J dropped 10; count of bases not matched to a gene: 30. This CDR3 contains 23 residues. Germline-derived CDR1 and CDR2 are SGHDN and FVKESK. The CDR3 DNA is TGTGCCAGCAGCCAAGATCAGTCGACTCTAGCGGGGGTACCTGTATGGGATAGCAAGGAGCAGTTCTTC. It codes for CASSQDQSTLAGVPVWDSKEQFF.